This TCR beta chain was recovered during a study of T cell changes during pregnancy in multiple sclerosis. The junction had 4 bases not matched to a gene; V was cut back by 7 bases and J by 5 bases. The germline CDR1 and CDR2 sequences are MNHEY and SVGAGI. The CDR3 length is 14 residues. Assay: immunoSEQ multiplex PCR; the TCRdb copy retains only in-frame clones and omits some. The sample lists more than 100,000 clones; roughly 93% were seen once. The chain employs TRBV6-5 and TRBJ2-1; 11 nucleotides match TRBD2. The sample consisted of peripheral blood, taken after pregnancy. This TCR was recovered from a female donor with multiple sclerosis, enrolled in a pregnancy study. The CDR3 loop reads CASKEGLADNEQFF. The DNA of the CDR3 is TGTGCCAGCAAGGAGGGACTAGCGGACAATGAGCAGTTCTTC.